These 11 T cell receptor beta chains were sequenced from one sample in a study of blood T cell repertoires in COVID-19. Some clones are missing from TCRdb's copy, which holds only in-frame ones; the method was immunoSEQ multiplex PCR. The sample lists 70,000 to 95,000 clones; around four fifths were seen once. The sample consisted of peripheral blood. The source is a woman aged 70-85 years with active or convalescent COVID-19.

The chain is built from TRBV6-2 or TRBV6-3 and TRBJ1-6; D is uncertain. This CDR3 spans 17 amino acids. Germline CDR1 is MNHEY and CDR2 is SVGEGT. Trimming removed 2 bases at V and 0 bases at J, with 11 bases between. CDR3 region: CASSYVSRGSYNSPLHF. DNA for the CDR3: TGTGCCAGCAGTTACGTGAGTCGGGGCTCCTATAATTCACCCCTCCACTTT.

The chain couples TRBV18 to TRBJ2-3, with 8 bases lining up with TRBD2. CDR3 length: 15 amino acids. Germline V lookup: CDR1 KGHSH, CDR2 LQKENI. The ends lost 6 bases at V and 3 bases at J; junction bases unmatched: 8. The CDR3 loop reads CASSLGGARTDTQYF. CDR3 DNA: TGTGCCAGCTCCCTCGGGGGGGCCCGGACAGATACGCAGTATTTT.

J is TRBJ2-1 and V is TRBV2, with 8 bases identical to TRBD2. The CDR3 covers 14 residues. The V gene's germline CDR1 is SNHLY and CDR2 FYNNEI. V lost 6 bases to trimming and J lost 7 bases; unmatched junction nucleotides: 8. For the CDR3, the DNA is TGTGCCAGCAGGGGGGGACTAGTGGGGAATGAGCAGTTCTTC. This encodes CASRGGLVGNEQFF.

The CDR3 coding sequence is TGCGCCAGCAGCCAAGATCTCGACGACAGCGTTTATGGCTACACCTTC. Residues: CASSQDLDDSVYGYTF. The rearrangement links TRBV4-3 to TRBJ1-2; TRBD1 is a possible D gene (5 bases). The CDR3 loop spans 16 amino acids. V was trimmed by 0 bases and J by 5 bases, leaving 16 bases between them. CDR1 LGHNA and CDR2 YSLEER come from the germline V gene.

This rearrangement joins TRBV5-4 to TRBJ1-2; possible D gene TRBD1, 5 bases. Trimming took off 0 bases at V and 8 bases at J, with 14 bases between the two ends. Looked up from germline, CDR1 is SGHNT and CDR2 is YYREEE (reference sequence). The CDR3 is 14 amino acids. The CDR3 loop is CASSLAGGNVGYTF. CDR3 bases: TGTGCCAGCAGCTTGGCGGGGGGGAACGTGGGCTACACCTTC.

This chain uses TRBV28 with TRBJ1-4; 7 nucleotides line up with TRBD1. Germline V gene data show CDR1 as MDHEN and CDR2 as SYDVKM. The CDR3 contains 14 residues. The ends lost 8 bases at V and 2 bases at J; junction bases unmatched: 5. CDR3 in amino acids: CASDAGQTNEKLFF. The CDR3 DNA reads TGTGCCAGCGATGCGGGACAGACTAATGAAAAACTGTTTTTT.

The chain is built from TRBV5-1 and TRBJ2-3, with 11 bases fitting TRBD2. The CDR3 length is 17 residues. With V trimmed by 4 bases and J by 3 bases, 10 bases remained unmatched. From germline, CDR1 is SGHRS and CDR2 YFSETQ. The CDR3 spells CASSLSTSGVGTDTQYF. The CDR3 bases are TGCGCCAGCAGCCTTTCGACTAGCGGGGTTGGGACAGATACGCAGTATTTT. Using reference TRBV5-1 and TRBJ2-3 for the parts outside the CDR3, the full variable domain is KAGVTQTPRYLIKTRGQQVTLSCSPISGHRSVSWYQQTPGQGLQFLFEYFSETQRNKGNFPGRFSGRQFSNSRSEMNVSTLELGDSALYLCASSLSTSGVGTDTQYFGPGTRLTVL.

V is TRBV5-1 and J is TRBJ2-1, with 10 positions matching TRBD2. CDR3 length: 15 residues. In germline, CDR1 is SGHRS, CDR2 YFSETQ. Unmatched junction bases numbered 12, after V lost 7 bases and J lost 8 bases. CDR3 protein: CASGERGGVAHEQFF. CDR3 coding DNA: TGCGCCAGCGGGGAGCGGGGGGGAGTCGCCCATGAGCAGTTCTTC. The variable domain in full, completed from reference TRBV5-1 and TRBJ2-1, reads KAGVTQTPRYLIKTRGQQVTLSCSPISGHRSVSWYQQTPGQGLQFLFEYFSETQRNKGNFPGRFSGRQFSNSRSEMNVSTLELGDSALYLCASGERGGVAHEQFFGPGTRLTVL.

This sequence joins TRBV27 and TRBJ1-2; maybe TRBD1 (5 bases). The germline V gene encodes CDR1 MNHEY and CDR2 SMNVEV (reference sequence). The CDR3 has 13 amino acids. Trimming removed 2 bases at V and 4 bases at J, with 8 bases between. CDR3 DNA sequence: TGTGCCAGCAGTTTAGGGCAGGGCTATGGCTACACCTTC. It is translated as CASSLGQGYGYTF.

The V and J genes are TRBV28 and TRBJ1-6; TRBD1 matches 8 bases. The CDR3 has 16 residues. Trimming took 4 bases from V and 1 from J; bases not matched to a gene: 3. Germline V CDR1 and CDR2: MDHEN, SYDVKM. CDR3 DNA: TGTGCCAGCAGTTCCAGGGGGCGATCCTATAATTCACCCCTCCACTTT. This gives the protein CASSSRGRSYNSPLHF.

The V call is TRBV20-1, the J call TRBJ2-5, with TRBD2 matching over 12 bases. Germline loops: CDR1 DFQATT, CDR2 SNEGSKA (reference sequence). The CDR3 is made up of 15 amino acids. The V gene end was trimmed by 3 bases and the J gene end by 5 bases; junction bases not matched to a gene: 7. Written as DNA, the CDR3 is TGCAGTGCTAGTGGACTAGCGGGGAGCTCTGAGACCCAGTACTTC. It encodes CSASGLAGSSETQYF.